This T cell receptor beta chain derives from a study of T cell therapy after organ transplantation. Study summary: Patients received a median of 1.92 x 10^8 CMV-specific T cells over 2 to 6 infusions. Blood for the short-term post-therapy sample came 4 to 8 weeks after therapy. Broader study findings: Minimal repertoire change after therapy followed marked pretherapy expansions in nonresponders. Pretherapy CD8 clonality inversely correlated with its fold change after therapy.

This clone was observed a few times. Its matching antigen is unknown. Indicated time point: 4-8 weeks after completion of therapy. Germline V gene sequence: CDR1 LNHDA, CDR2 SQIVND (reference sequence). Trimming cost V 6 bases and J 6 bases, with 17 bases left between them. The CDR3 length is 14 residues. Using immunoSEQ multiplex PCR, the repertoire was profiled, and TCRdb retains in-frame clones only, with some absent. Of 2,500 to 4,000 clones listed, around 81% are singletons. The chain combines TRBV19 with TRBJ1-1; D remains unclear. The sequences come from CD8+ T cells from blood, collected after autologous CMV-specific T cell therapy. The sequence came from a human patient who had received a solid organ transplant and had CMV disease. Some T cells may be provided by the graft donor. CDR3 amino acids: CASRRRELWSEAFF. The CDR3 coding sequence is TGTGCCAGTAGAAGGCGGGAGCTCTGGTCTGAAGCTTTCTTT.